These 11 T cell receptor beta chains were sequenced from one sample in a study of neurological immune-mediated disorders. Each CDR3 protein is one row after TCRdb ran MiXCR on the 5' RACE reads. This table has roughly 61,000 distinct CDR3 sequences, about 24% appearing once. Time point: technical triplicate 2. Material for sequencing was PBMCs. The receptors were sampled from a man aged 55 to 70 with HTLV-1-associated myelopathy (HAM/TSP).

This clonotype was seen ten or more times. The V and J genes are TRBV4-2 and TRBJ2-2; 12 bases align to TRBD2. The CDR3 spans 16 residues. The junction had 1 base not matched to a gene; V was cut back by 1 base and J by 4 bases. Germline V gives CDR1 LGHNA, CDR2 YNFKEQ. CDR3 DNA: TGTGCCAGCAGCCAAGGGGGACTAGCGGGCACCGGGGAGCTGTTTTTT. This sequence encodes CASSQGGLAGTGELFF.

This clonotype was observed many times. The J gene is TRBJ2-7, the V gene TRBV6-6; 10 bases align to TRBD1. Germline lookup yields CDR1 MNHNY and CDR2 SVGAGI (reference sequence). The CDR3 contains 14 residues. Losses at the gene ends were 7 bases for V and 5 bases for J; bases not matched to a gene: 8. CDR3 DNA sequence: TGTGCCAGCACCGCACGACAGGGGGCACACGAGCAGTACTTC. Residues: CASTARQGAHEQYF.

This clonotype came up many times. This chain links TRBV5-1 with TRBJ2-1, with D uncertain. CDR3 size: 13 residues. Germline assignment: CDR1 SGHRS and CDR2 YFSETQ. V lost 4 bases, J lost 9 bases, and 14 bases lay in between. CDR3 sequence: CASSQPGFGEQFF. The DNA of the CDR3 is TGCGCCAGCAGCCAACCCGGCTTCGGTGAGCAGTTCTTC.

This clonotype was detected ten times or more. The chain employs TRBV20-1 and TRBJ2-7, with D perhaps TRBD2 (5 bases). The V gene's germline CDR1 is DFQATT and CDR2 SNEGSKA (reference sequence). V lost 0 bases and J 8 bases, leaving 11 bases between the germline ends. The CDR3 length is 12 residues. In nucleotides, the CDR3 is TGCAGTGCTAGAGATTTCGGGGTGAAGCAGTACTTC. Amino acid sequence: CSARDFGVKQYF.

This clonotype was seen many times. V usage is TRBV5-1 and J usage is TRBJ1-2; D ambiguous. This CDR3 comprises 13 residues. Germline CDR1 SGHRS, CDR2 YFSETQ. V was cut by 1 base and J by 6 bases, with 10 bases left in between. The CDR3 nucleotides are TGCGCCAGCAGCTTGACGGGTGGCGATGGCTACACCTTC. Protein sequence: CASSLTGGDGYTF.

This clonotype was seen repeatedly, ten times or more. This rearrangement joins TRBV6-6 to TRBJ1-5; no clear D gene. V was trimmed by 6 bases and J by 6 bases, leaving 6 bases between them. CDR3 size: 11 residues. Germline V gene data show CDR1 as MNHNY and CDR2 as SVGAGI (reference sequence). The CDR3 is CASSPGQPQHF. CDR3 DNA sequence: TGTGCCAGCAGCCCAGGTCAGCCCCAGCATTTT.

This clonotype was recorded at least ten times. The rearrangement uses TRBV20-1 and TRBJ2-1; 7 bases match TRBD2. Trimming at V came to 2 bases and at J to 6 bases, leaving 10 bases not matched to a gene. The CDR3 is 15 amino acids. The germline gives CDR1 DFQATT, CDR2 SNEGSKA (reference sequence). DNA of the CDR3: TGCAGTGCTAGACAAACTAGCGTAGGAAGCAATGAGCAGTTCTTC. The encoded protein is CSARQTSVGSNEQFF.

Many counts were recorded for this clonotype. The rearrangement uses TRBV4-1 and TRBJ1-3; D uncertain. Deletions cut 0 bases from V and 3 bases from J, with 3 bases between. The CDR3 contains 13 residues. Looked up from germline, CDR1 is MGHRA and CDR2 is YSYEKL. CDR3 amino acids: CASSQEDGNTIYF. Written as DNA, the CDR3 is TGCGCCAGCAGCCAAGAGGATGGAAACACCATATATTTT.

The V gene is TRBV20-1, the J gene TRBJ2-5; 8 nucleotides match TRBD1. The germline V gene has CDR1 DFQATT and CDR2 SNEGSKA (reference sequence). J lost 5 bases, V lost 6 bases, and 14 bases had no gene match. The CDR3 extends over 15 amino acids. CDR3 bases: TGCAGTGCCGACCCTCTTGGACAGGGACAGGAGACCCAGTACTTC. As protein: CSADPLGQGQETQYF.

The rearrangement links TRBV7-8 to TRBJ2-5; 7 bases map to TRBD1. Germline CDR1 and CDR2: SGHVS and FQNEAQ. CDR3 size: 14 residues. The ends lost 1 base at V and 5 bases at J; junction bases unmatched: 4. The DNA for the CDR3 is TGTGCCAGCAGCTTAGGAAGGGGGCGGGAGACCCAGTACTTC. Its protein is CASSLGRGRETQYF.

This clonotype was counted only a few times. The V call is TRBV5-6, the J call TRBJ2-2; D is unclear. The germline V gene encodes CDR1 SGHDT and CDR2 YYEEEE. This CDR3 has 16 residues. V lost 4 bases to trimming and J lost 0 bases, with 13 bases between them. The CDR3 is CASSGLAATNTGELFF. The CDR3 DNA follows: TGTGCCAGCAGCGGCCTGGCAGCGACGAACACCGGGGAGCTGTTTTTT.